One sample yielded the 6 T cell receptor beta chains listed below, sequenced in a study of T cell repertoires in cytomegalovirus infection. TCRdb reanalysed the reads using MiXCR and keeps one entry per CDR3 protein. The sample has about 330,000 distinct CDR3 sequences; 9% to 9.5% are singletons. Sequencing used PBMCs. These receptors were taken from a human donor in good health (CMV status not recorded). Some clones in this sample may be carry-over from other donors' samples.

This clonotype was seen a handful of times. The V and J genes are TRBV19 and TRBJ2-5; the match to TRBD2 covers 9 bases. The trim removed 7 bases at V and 5 bases at J, leaving 8 bases unmatched. There are 14 residues in the CDR3. Germline V CDR1 and CDR2: LNHDA, SQIVND (reference sequence). The CDR3 nucleotides read TGTGCCAGTAAGCTAGCGGGGAACGTCGAGACCCAGTACTTC. It codes for CASKLAGNVETQYF.

As to this clonotype: A much bigger clone sits one base away, suggesting this may be a read error. The genes are TRBV12-3 or TRBV12-4 and TRBJ2-1; possibly TRBD1 for D (6 bases). The length of the CDR3 is 13 residues. The CDR3 sequence: CASGFGGPNEQFF. In nucleotides, the CDR3 is TGTGCCAGCGGTTTTGGGGGCCCCAATGAGCAGTTCTTC.

At least ten counts were recorded for this clonotype. The V and J genes are TRBV7-2 and TRBJ2-1, with unresolved D. Trimming removed 0 bases from V and 0 bases from J, with 9 bases in between. The CDR3 has 16 amino acids. Germline V gene sequence: CDR1 SGHTA, CDR2 FQGNSA. As DNA, the CDR3 is TGTGCCAGCAGCTTAGCAGGTCTTTCCTCCTACAATGAGCAGTTCTTC. Its translation is CASSLAGLSSYNEQFF.

V is TRBV19 and J is TRBJ2-5; 9 bases fit TRBD1. J gave up 5 bases and V 5 bases, and 6 bases lay outside the gene matches. CDR1 is LNHDA and CDR2 is SQIVND in the germline V gene (reference sequence). The CDR3 is 14 residues long. The CDR3 is CASSVGTGYETQYF. CDR3 in DNA: TGTGCCAGTAGTGTCGGGACAGGGTACGAGACCCAGTACTTC.

This clonotype appeared many times. The chain joins TRBV7-2 to TRBJ2-5, with TRBD1 matching over 11 bases. CDR3 length: 19 amino acids. Germline values: CDR1 SGHTA, CDR2 FQGNSA. Trimming removed 1 base from V and 2 bases from J; junction bases left unmatched: 12. CDR3 nucleotides: TGTGCCAGCAGCTTAGGGGGTCCGGTAGGGACAGGGGGACAAGAGACCCAGTACTTC. Amino acid sequence: CASSLGGPVGTGGQETQYF.

This clonotype appeared a few times. This rearrangement joins TRBV10-3 to TRBJ2-7; perhaps D is TRBD1 or TRBD2 (5 bases each). The ends were cut back, 4 bases at V and 1 base at J, with 5 bases in the middle. This CDR3 comprises 12 residues. Germline CDR1 is ENHRY and CDR2 is SYGVKD. CDR3 amino acids: CAISGGSYEQYF. CDR3 DNA: TGTGCCATCAGTGGGGGGTCCTACGAGCAGTACTTC.